These 31 T cell receptor beta chains originate from one sample sequenced in a study of T-cell reconstitution after alpha-beta-depleted transplantation in children (dated by TCRdb to the mid-2010s). The sample's treatment or condition label is to be understood as: allogeneic hematopoietic cell transplantation with graft depleted of TCRalphabeta T cells and CD19 B cells. Receptors were amplified or captured by PCR. The sequencer listed for this sample is Illumina HiSeq 2500. Molecular barcoding was employed in the preparation of TCR libraries, with unique molecular identifiers being used to normalize TCRbeta repertoire quantification. The public sequencing data were trimmed at Q25 with fastp and processed into clonotypes with MiXCR by TCRdb, which kept only in-frame beta chains. Rows with a matching CDR3 protein are joined into one entry that keeps the most common DNA and genes. A total of hundreds of thousands of distinct CDR3 sequences appear in this sample, 10% to 15% of them only once. The ten top clones hold roughly 2.3% of the sample.

This specimen consisted of PBMCs, mostly from graft donor cells, obtained 360 days after TCRalphabeta/CD19-depleted stem cell transplant. Receptors originate from a male patient aged 10-17 years who had a stem cell transplant for acute myeloid leukemia, so the T cells may come from the graft donor.

This sequence joins TRBV11-2 and TRBJ2-7; 11 bases are shared with TRBD2. The CDR3 is 16 residues long. V lost 1 base to trimming and J lost 3 bases; unmatched junction nucleotides: 5. The V gene's germline CDR1 is SGHAT and CDR2 FQNNGV. For the CDR3, the DNA is TGTGCCAGCAGCTTAGCCGGGACTAGCGGCTTCTACGAGCAGTACTTC. Translation: CASSLAGTSGFYEQYF.

This clonotype was detected only a few times. V is TRBV28 and J is TRBJ2-7; the D call may be TRBD1 or TRBD2 (5 bases each). In germline, CDR1 is MDHEN, CDR2 SYDVKM. The CDR3 has 19 amino acids. V lost 3 bases, J lost 2 bases, and 26 bases lay in between. CDR3 nucleotide sequence: TGTGCCAGCAGTTTCCCCACCTCCACCGGGACCCATCTCGCCTACGAGCAGTACTTC. It codes for CASSFPTSTGTHLAYEQYF.

This clonotype was recorded at least ten times. The genes are TRBV7-3 and TRBJ2-1; 8 nucleotides line up with TRBD2. V lost 0 bases to trimming and J lost 8 bases; unmatched junction nucleotides: 0. The germline CDR1 and CDR2 sequences are SGHTA and FQGTGA. The CDR3 extends over 13 amino acids. The CDR3 reads CASSLTSGDEQFF. DNA for the CDR3: TGTGCCAGCAGCTTAACTAGCGGGGATGAGCAGTTCTTC. Looking up the rest from reference TRBV7-3 and TRBJ2-1 gives the full variable domain: GAGVSQTPSNKVTEKGKYVELRCDPISGHTALYWYRQSLGQGPEFLIYFQGTGAADDSGLPNDRFFAVRPEGSVSTLKIQRTERGDSAVYLCASSLTSGDEQFFGPGTRLTVL.

The chain carries TRBV7-2 and TRBJ2-2; the match to TRBD2 covers 15 bases. This CDR3 contains 16 residues. With 5 bases clipped from V and 8 bases from J, the junction kept 6 bases outside the gene matches. The germline V gene encodes CDR1 SGHTA and CDR2 FQGNSA. CDR3 loop: CASSPWTSGRVGELFF. For the CDR3, the DNA is TGTGCCAGCAGCCCTTGGACTAGCGGGAGGGTTGGGGAGCTGTTTTTT.

The gene calls are TRBV29-1 and TRBJ2-2; 12 bases align to TRBD2. The CDR3 has 14 residues. Germline CDR1 reads SQVTM; CDR2 reads ANQGSEA. V lost 4 bases and J lost 7; bases outside the gene matches: 4. The CDR3 nucleotides are TGCAGCGTTGGACTAGCGGGAGAGATCGGGGAGCTGTTTTTT. It encodes CSVGLAGEIGELFF.

This clonotype was observed a few times. The rearrangement uses TRBV12-3 or TRBV12-4 and TRBJ2-7, with 9 nucleotides matching TRBD2. There are 13 residues in the CDR3. V dropped 7 bases and J dropped 2; count of bases not matched to a gene: 3. CDR3 nucleotides: TGTGCCAGCACTAGCGGGACAACCTACGAGCAGTACTTC. Its translation is CASTSGTTYEQYF.

The rearrangement uses TRBV15 and TRBJ2-7; 8 bases are a match to TRBD1. V gave up 2 bases and J gave up 3 bases; unmatched junction bases: 6. Germline V gene lookup returns CDR1 LNHNV and CDR2 YYDKDF (reference sequence). The CDR3 contains 15 residues. CDR3 DNA: TGTGCCACCAGCAGAAGCCTAGGACAGGGCTACGAGCAGTACTTC. It yields the protein CATSRSLGQGYEQYF.

This clonotype has a count of ten or more. The chain carries TRBV12-3 or TRBV12-4 and TRBJ1-2; D might be TRBD1 (6 bases). Trimming pared 6 bases from V and 4 bases from J, leaving 12 bases between. This CDR3 contains 13 residues. The CDR3 sequence is CASSPTGFYGYTF. The DNA for the CDR3 is TGTGCCAGCAGCCCTACAGGGTTCTATGGCTACACCTTC.

There are many counts of this clonotype. The CDR3 nucleotides are TGTGCCACCAGCAGAGATCCGACAGGGCAAGAGACCCAGTACTTC. Amino acids: CATSRDPTGQETQYF. V and J are TRBV15 and TRBJ2-5; 7 bases match TRBD1. The germline V gene has CDR1 LNHNV and CDR2 YYDKDF (reference sequence). This CDR3 region has 15 residues. J was trimmed by 2 bases and V by 0 bases; bases with no gene match: 3. Looking up the rest from reference TRBV15 and TRBJ2-5 gives the full variable domain: DAMVIQNPRYQVTQFGKPVTLSCSQTLNHNVMYWYQQKSSQAPKLLFHYYDKDFNNEADTPDNFQSRRPNTSFCFLDIRSPGLGDTAMYLCATSRDPTGQETQYFGPGTRLLVL.

At least ten counts were recorded for this clonotype. The chain has TRBV12-3 or TRBV12-4 and TRBJ2-5; TRBD2 matches 15 bases. The V segment lost 7 bases and the J segment 4 bases; nucleotides outside the gene matches: 4. The length of the CDR3 is 15 residues. The CDR3 region has the DNA TGTGCCAGCACCACGGGACTAGCGGGAGGAGAGACCCAGTACTTC. Its translation is CASTTGLAGGETQYF.

V and J are TRBV18 and TRBJ2-7; 7 nucleotides align to TRBD2. The CDR3 spans 12 residues. The V segment lost 7 bases and the J segment 6 bases; nucleotides outside the gene matches: 6. The germline V gene encodes CDR1 KGHSH and CDR2 LQKENI. CDR3: CASWGLRGEQYF. The CDR3, as DNA: TGTGCCAGCTGGGGACTACGTGGCGAGCAGTACTTC. Full variable domain (missing parts from reference TRBV18 and TRBJ2-7): NAGVMQNPRHLVRRRGQEARLRCSPMKGHSHVYWYRQLPEEGLKFMVYLQKENIIDESGMPKERFSAEFPKEGPSILRIQQVVRGDSAAYFCASWGLRGEQYFGPGTRLTVT.

This clonotype appeared a few times. This rearrangement joins TRBV30 to TRBJ2-7, with D possibly TRBD1 on 6 matching bases. Germline loops: CDR1 GTSNPN, CDR2 SVGIG (reference sequence). The CDR3 has 14 amino acids. The V end lost 4 bases, the J end lost 7 bases, and 20 bases lay between the germline ends. The CDR3 bases are TGTGCCTGGAAAAAGTTGGGGGCGGGTGGTGAGCAGTACTTC. It codes for CAWKKLGAGGEQYF.

This clonotype was seen more than once but under ten times. The junction departs from the called germline gene at one end, perhaps through a read error. This chain connects TRBV28 to TRBJ2-7; 8 nucleotides agree with TRBD2. CDR3 size: 12 residues. The germline V gene encodes CDR1 MDHEN and CDR2 SYDVKM. CDR3 nucleotide sequence: TGTGCCAGCACTTTAGCGGGAAACGAGCAGTACTTC. Translation gives CASTLAGNEQYF. The complete variable domain, with remaining parts taken from reference TRBV28 and TRBJ2-7, reads DVKVTQSSRYLVKRTGEKVFLECVQDMDHENMFWYRQDPGLGLRLIYFSYDVKMKEKGDIPEGYSVSREKKERFSLILESASTNQTSMYLCASTLAGNEQYFGPGTRLTVT.

This chain links TRBV20-1 with TRBJ2-4; the D gene is possibly TRBD2 (5 bases). Trimming took 5 bases from V and 0 from J, leaving 14 bases between them. Germline V gives CDR1 DFQATT, CDR2 SNEGSKA (reference sequence). The CDR3 extends over 15 amino acids. The CDR3: CSALSFAGAKNIQYF. Written as DNA, the CDR3 is TGCAGTGCTTTGTCATTTGCGGGAGCCAAAAACATTCAGTACTTC.

This clonotype was recorded at least ten times. The V gene is TRBV11-2, the J gene TRBJ2-2; the D gene could be TRBD1 or TRBD2 (6 bases each). CDR3 length: 17 residues. Germline V gene lookup returns CDR1 SGHAT and CDR2 FQNNGV. V lost 4 bases to trimming and J lost 5 bases, with 20 bases between them. CDR3 protein: CASSWDRGRGGTGELFF. The DNA for the CDR3 is TGTGCCAGCAGCTGGGATCGGGGGCGAGGGGGGACCGGGGAGCTGTTTTTT.

This clonotype has ten or more counts. This chain links TRBV12-3 or TRBV12-4 with TRBJ1-2, with TRBD1 matching 7 bases. The CDR3 runs to 14 residues. V trimming: 6 bases; J trimming: 7 bases; junction bases outside the gene matches: 11. The CDR3 sequence is CASRGTANSPGYTF. In DNA form, the CDR3 reads TGTGCCAGCAGGGGGACAGCCAACTCCCCTGGCTACACCTTC.

The chain is built from TRBV15 and TRBJ2-5; D might be TRBD1 (5 bases). The CDR3 has 13 amino acids. Germline-derived CDR1 and CDR2 are LNHNV and YYDKDF (reference sequence). V was clipped by 7 bases and J by 2 bases, with 11 bases between them. Here the CDR3 DNA reads TGTGCCACCAAGGGGTCGAAACAAGAGACCCAGTACTTC. Protein: CATKGSKQETQYF.

The genes are TRBV9 and TRBJ2-1; weak D call: TRBD2 (6 bases). V was cut by 0 bases and J by 4 bases, with 11 bases left in between. The germline V gene has CDR1 SGDLS and CDR2 YYNGEE. The CDR3 contains 15 residues. The CDR3 sequence: CASSVVGGNYNEQFF. The CDR3 bases are TGTGCCAGCAGCGTAGTGGGCGGGAATTACAATGAGCAGTTCTTC.

The J gene is TRBJ2-6, the V gene TRBV10-1; TRBD1 matches 7 bases. The V and J ends lost 8 bases and 1 base, in that order; junction bases with no gene match: 11. Germline CDR1 is WNHNN and CDR2 is SYGVQD (reference sequence). CDR3 length: 17 amino acids. CDR3 loop: CASSTDRRPSGANVLTF. The DNA of the CDR3 is TGCGCCAGCTCAACGGACAGGCGTCCATCTGGGGCCAACGTCCTGACTTTC.

The chain is built from TRBV7-3 and TRBJ2-1, with 7 bases matching TRBD2. The CDR3 has 16 residues. J was trimmed by 11 bases and V by 2 bases; bases with no gene match: 15. Germline CDR1 and CDR2: SGHTA and FQGTGA. In nucleotides, the CDR3 is TGTGCCAGCAGCTTAGCGGATCCCCGCGGGAGTGTTAAGCAGTTCTTC. Encoded protein: CASSLADPRGSVKQFF.

This clonotype turned up a few times. The V gene is TRBV20-1, the J gene TRBJ2-7; D is perhaps TRBD2 (5 bases). CDR1 is DFQATT, CDR2 SNEGSKA, per germline (reference sequence). V lost 1 base and J 0 bases, leaving 10 bases between the germline ends. This CDR3 contains 14 residues. The CDR3 sequence is CSARGGLFSYEQYF. The CDR3 bases are TGCAGTGCTAGAGGCGGACTCTTCTCCTACGAGCAGTACTTC.

V and J are TRBV6-2 or TRBV6-3 and TRBJ2-3; possibly TRBD2 for D (5 bases). This CDR3 is 17 amino acids long. Germline CDR1 MNHEY, CDR2 SVGEGT. V lost 0 bases and J 3 bases, leaving 16 bases between the germline ends. The CDR3, as DNA: TGTGCCAGCAGTTACTCGCGTCTTTCTAAGCGGACAGATACGCAGTATTTT. This encodes CASSYSRLSKRTDTQYF.

This clonotype turned up a few times. The chain couples TRBV11-2 to TRBJ2-7, with D tentatively TRBD2 (6 bases). CDR1 SGHAT and CDR2 FQNNGV come from the germline V gene. V was clipped by 5 bases and J by 7 bases, with 15 bases between them. The CDR3 contains 13 residues. The CDR3: CASSPGLRGEQYF. CDR3 coding DNA: TGTGCCAGCAGCCCGGGACTCCGTGGGGAGCAGTACTTC.

This clonotype has ten or more counts. V usage is TRBV9 and J usage is TRBJ2-1; D not resolved. V was pared by 4 bases and J by 1 base, with 15 bases between. CDR1 SGDLS and CDR2 YYNGEE come from the germline V gene. The CDR3 runs to 16 residues. The CDR3 sequence is CASSLDSVGSYNEQFF. The CDR3 region has the DNA TGTGCCAGCAGCCTCGACTCTGTGGGGTCCTACAATGAGCAGTTCTTC.

The rearrangement links TRBV4-2 to TRBJ2-1; 8 nucleotides line up with TRBD1. Unmatched junction bases numbered 10, after V lost 4 bases and J lost 8 bases. The CDR3 runs 15 residues. Germline V CDR1 and CDR2: LGHNA, YNFKEQ. CDR3 nucleotide sequence: TGTGCCAGCAGCCCACGCCGGACAGGGAACGATGAGCAGTTCTTC. It translates to CASSPRRTGNDEQFF.

This chain connects TRBV20-1 to TRBJ1-2, with D unclear. CDR3 length: 15 amino acids. CDR1 DFQATT and CDR2 SNEGSKA come from the germline V gene (reference sequence). V was shortened by 0 bases and J by 2 bases, with 13 bases between the two germline ends. In DNA, the CDR3 is TGCAGTGCTAGAGATGGGCCCCGAGGCAACTATGGCTACACCTTC. Translation gives CSARDGPRGNYGYTF.

This clonotype has more than one count but fewer than ten. DNA of the CDR3: TGTGCCAGCAGCTCCCCCCCGGGACTAGCGGGAGGGAGCAATGAGCAGTTCTTC. Translated, it gives CASSSPPGLAGGSNEQFF. The rearrangement links TRBV11-2 to TRBJ2-1; TRBD2 matches at 16 bases. The CDR3 totals 18 residues. V shed 4 bases, J shed 6 bases, and the junction held 9 bases outside the gene matches. CDR1 is SGHAT and CDR2 is FQNNGV in the germline V gene.

This clonotype showed up many times. The CDR3 nucleotides are TGTGCCAGTACCCCCATGGGGTTGGGTCAGCCCCAGCATTTT. Translating gives CASTPMGLGQPQHF. V usage is TRBV19 and J usage is TRBJ1-5; no clear D. Germline-derived CDR1 and CDR2 are LNHDA and SQIVND (reference sequence). The CDR3 contains 14 residues. Deletions cut 7 bases from V and 6 bases from J, with 16 bases between. Full variable domain (outside the CDR3, taken from reference TRBV19 and TRBJ1-5): DGGITQSPKYLFRKEGQNVTLSCEQNLNHDAMYWYRQDPGQGLRLIYYSQIVNDFQKGDIAEGYSVSREKKESFPLTVTSAQKNPTAFYLCASTPMGLGQPQHFGDGTRLSIL.

This clonotype was observed a few times. The chain has TRBV20-1 and TRBJ2-5; the D gene is possibly TRBD1 (5 bases). This CDR3 comprises 17 residues. CDR1 is DFQATT, CDR2 SNEGSKA, per germline (reference sequence). V lost 1 base and J 0 bases, leaving 18 bases between the germline ends. CDR3 protein: CSARAHRFLKYQETQYF. The CDR3 DNA reads as TGCAGTGCTAGAGCCCACAGGTTCCTAAAGTACCAAGAGACCCAGTACTTC.

This clonotype was counted ten times or more. V and J are TRBV12-3 or TRBV12-4 and TRBJ2-7; the D gene is possibly TRBD1 (6 bases). The germline V and J ends were trimmed by 7 bases and 0 bases, with 10 bases remaining between them. The CDR3 runs 13 residues. The CDR3 DNA is TGTGCCAGCAATCGAGGGGGCTCCTACGAGCAGTACTTC. Amino acids: CASNRGGSYEQYF.

In its sample, this clonotype was seen a few times. The chain joins TRBV29-1 to TRBJ2-7; weak D call: TRBD1 (6 bases). Trimming took off 5 bases at V and 2 bases at J, with 10 bases between the two ends. This CDR3 comprises 12 residues. In germline, CDR1 is SQVTM, CDR2 ANQGSEA. The CDR3 here is CSVQGPAYEQYF. CDR3 nucleotides: TGCAGCGTTCAGGGGCCAGCCTACGAGCAGTACTTC.